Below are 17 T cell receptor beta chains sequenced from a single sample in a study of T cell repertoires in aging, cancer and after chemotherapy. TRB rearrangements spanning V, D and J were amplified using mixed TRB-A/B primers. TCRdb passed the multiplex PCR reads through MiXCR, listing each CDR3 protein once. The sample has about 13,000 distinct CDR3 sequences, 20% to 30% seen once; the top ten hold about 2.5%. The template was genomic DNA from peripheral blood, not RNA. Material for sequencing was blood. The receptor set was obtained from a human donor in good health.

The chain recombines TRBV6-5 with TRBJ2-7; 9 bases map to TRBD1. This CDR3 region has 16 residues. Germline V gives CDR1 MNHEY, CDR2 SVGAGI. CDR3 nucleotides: TGTGTTAGCAGTTATGATTGGGACAGGGTCTCTTACGAGCAGTACTTC. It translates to CVSSYDWDRVSYEQYF.

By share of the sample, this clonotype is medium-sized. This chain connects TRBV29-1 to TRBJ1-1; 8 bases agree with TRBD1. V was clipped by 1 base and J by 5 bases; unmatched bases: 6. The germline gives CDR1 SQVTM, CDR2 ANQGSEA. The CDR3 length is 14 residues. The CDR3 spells CSVEARQGSTEAFF. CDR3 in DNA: TGCAGCGTTGAAGCCAGACAGGGGTCTACTGAAGCTTTCTTT.

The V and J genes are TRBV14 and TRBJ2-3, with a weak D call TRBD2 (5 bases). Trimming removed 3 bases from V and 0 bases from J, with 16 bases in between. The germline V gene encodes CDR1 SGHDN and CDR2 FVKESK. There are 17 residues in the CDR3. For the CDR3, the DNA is TGTGCCAGCAGCCACAATCTACTAGGACCTAGCACAGATACGCAGTATTTT. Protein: CASSHNLLGPSTDTQYF.

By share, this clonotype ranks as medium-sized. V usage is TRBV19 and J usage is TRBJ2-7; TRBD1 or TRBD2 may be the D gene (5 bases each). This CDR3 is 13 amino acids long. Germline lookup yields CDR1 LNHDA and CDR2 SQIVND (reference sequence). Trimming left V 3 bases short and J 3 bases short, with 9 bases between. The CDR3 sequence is CASSIWGSYEQYV. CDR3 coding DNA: TGTGCCAGTAGTATTTGGGGGAGCTACGAGCAGTACGTC.

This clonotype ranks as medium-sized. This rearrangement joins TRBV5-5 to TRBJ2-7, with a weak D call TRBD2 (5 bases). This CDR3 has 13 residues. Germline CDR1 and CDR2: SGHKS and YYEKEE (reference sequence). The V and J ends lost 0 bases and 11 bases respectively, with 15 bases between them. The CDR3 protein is CASSLALYQREYV. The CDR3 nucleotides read TGTGCCAGCAGCTTGGCCCTCTACCAGAGGGAGTACGTC.

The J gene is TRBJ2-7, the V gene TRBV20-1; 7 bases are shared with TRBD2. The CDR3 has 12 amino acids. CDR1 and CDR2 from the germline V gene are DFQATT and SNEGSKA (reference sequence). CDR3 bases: TGCTGTGCGACCCTAAACCGAGTAGCGGGGTACGTC. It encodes CCATLNRVAGYV.

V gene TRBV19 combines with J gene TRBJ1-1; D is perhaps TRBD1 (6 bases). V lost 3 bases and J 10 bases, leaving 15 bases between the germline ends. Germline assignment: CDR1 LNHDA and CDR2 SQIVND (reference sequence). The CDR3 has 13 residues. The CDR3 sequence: CASSINRDSGAFF. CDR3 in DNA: TGTGCCAGTAGTATCAACAGGGACTCTGGAGCTTTCTTT.

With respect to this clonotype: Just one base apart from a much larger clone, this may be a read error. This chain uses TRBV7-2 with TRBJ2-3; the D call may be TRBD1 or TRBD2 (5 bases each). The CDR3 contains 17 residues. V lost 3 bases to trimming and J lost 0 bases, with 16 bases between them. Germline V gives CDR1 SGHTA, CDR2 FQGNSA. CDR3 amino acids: CASSLGVELHSTDTQYF. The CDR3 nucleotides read TGTGCCAGCAGCTTGGGGGTGGAGCTGCACAGCACAGATACGCAGTATTTT.

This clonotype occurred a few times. The CDR3 region is CASTNYGQNNEKLFF. Written as DNA, the CDR3 is TGTGCCAGCACCAACTATGGGCAGAATAATGAAAAACTGTTTTTT. This chain connects TRBV6-2 or TRBV6-3 to TRBJ1-4; D is ambiguous. This CDR3 contains 15 residues. Germline loops: CDR1 MNHEY, CDR2 SVGEGT. V was pared by 7 bases and J by 4 bases, with 16 bases between.

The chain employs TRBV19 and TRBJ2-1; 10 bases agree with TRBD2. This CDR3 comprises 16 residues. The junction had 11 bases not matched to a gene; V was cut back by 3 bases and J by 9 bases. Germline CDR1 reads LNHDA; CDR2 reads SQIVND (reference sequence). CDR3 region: CASSMAAGGRPVEQFF. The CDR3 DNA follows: TGTGCCAGTAGTATGGCAGCGGGGGGGCGCCCGGTTGAGCAGTTCTTC.

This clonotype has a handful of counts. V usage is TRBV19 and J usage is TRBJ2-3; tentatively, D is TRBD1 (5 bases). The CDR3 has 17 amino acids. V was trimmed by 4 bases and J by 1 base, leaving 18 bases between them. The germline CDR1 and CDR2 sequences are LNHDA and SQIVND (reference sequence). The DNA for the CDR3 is TGTGCCAGTAGTAATCTCCTTAGGGGTCTGGGCACAGATACGCAGTATTTT. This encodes CASSNLLRGLGTDTQYF.

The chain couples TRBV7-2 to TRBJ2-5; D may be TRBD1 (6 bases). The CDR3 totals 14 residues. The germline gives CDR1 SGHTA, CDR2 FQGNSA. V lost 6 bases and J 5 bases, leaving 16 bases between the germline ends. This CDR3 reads CASSFRQDKETQYF. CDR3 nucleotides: TGTGCCAGCAGTTTCCGACAGGACAAGGAGACCCAGTACTTC.

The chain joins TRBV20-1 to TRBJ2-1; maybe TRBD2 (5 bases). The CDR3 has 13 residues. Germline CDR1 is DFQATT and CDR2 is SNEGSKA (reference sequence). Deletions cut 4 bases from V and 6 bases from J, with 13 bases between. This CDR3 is CSATRSGINEQFF. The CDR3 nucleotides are TGCAGTGCTACTAGAAGCGGCATCAATGAGCAGTTCTTC.

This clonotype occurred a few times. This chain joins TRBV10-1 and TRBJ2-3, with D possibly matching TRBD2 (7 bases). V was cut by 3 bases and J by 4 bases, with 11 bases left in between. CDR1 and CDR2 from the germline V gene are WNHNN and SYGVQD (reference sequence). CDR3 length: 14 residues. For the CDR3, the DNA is TGCGCCAGCAGTGAACCGGGGGGCTCAGATACGCAGTATTTT. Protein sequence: CASSEPGGSDTQYF.

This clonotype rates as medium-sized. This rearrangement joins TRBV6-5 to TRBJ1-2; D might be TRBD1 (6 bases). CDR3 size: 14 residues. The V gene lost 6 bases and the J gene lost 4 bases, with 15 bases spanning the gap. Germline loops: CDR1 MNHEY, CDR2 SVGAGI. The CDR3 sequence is CASSSQGGGYGYTF. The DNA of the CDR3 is TGTGCCAGCAGCTCACAGGGTGGAGGCTATGGCTACACCTTC.

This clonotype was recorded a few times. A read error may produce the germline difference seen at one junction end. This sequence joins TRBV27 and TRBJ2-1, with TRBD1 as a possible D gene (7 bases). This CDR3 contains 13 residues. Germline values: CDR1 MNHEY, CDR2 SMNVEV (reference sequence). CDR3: CASSFRGGGGRSF. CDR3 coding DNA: TGTGCCAGCAGTTTTAGGGGTGGAGGGGGCCGGAGCTTC.

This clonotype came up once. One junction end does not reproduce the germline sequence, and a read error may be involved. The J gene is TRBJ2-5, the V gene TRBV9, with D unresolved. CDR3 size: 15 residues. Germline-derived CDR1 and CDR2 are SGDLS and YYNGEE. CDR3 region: CASSVDGRYQETQYF. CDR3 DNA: TGTGCCAGCAGCGTAGATGGAAGGTACCAAGAGACCCAGTACTTT.